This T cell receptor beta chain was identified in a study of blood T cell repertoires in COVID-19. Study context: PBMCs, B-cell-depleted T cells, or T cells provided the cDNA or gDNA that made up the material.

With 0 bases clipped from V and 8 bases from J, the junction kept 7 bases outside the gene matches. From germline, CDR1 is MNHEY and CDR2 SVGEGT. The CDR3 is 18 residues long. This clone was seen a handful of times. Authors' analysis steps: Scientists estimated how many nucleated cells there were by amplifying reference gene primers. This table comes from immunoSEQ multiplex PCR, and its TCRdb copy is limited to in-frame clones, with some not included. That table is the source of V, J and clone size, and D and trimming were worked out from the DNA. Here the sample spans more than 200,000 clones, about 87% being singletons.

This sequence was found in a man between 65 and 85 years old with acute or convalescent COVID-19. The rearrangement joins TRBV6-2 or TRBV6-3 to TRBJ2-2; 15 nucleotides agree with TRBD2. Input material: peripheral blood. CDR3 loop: CASSYSPGLAGGSGELFF. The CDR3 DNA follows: TGTGCCAGCAGTTACTCGCCGGGACTAGCGGGAGGTTCTGGGGAGCTGTTTTTT.